The subject of this entry is one TCR beta chain. The antigen is not known. V lost 1 base and J lost 6, with 10 bases in between. The germline CDR1 and CDR2 sequences are LGHDT and YNNKEL (reference sequence). The CDR3 contains 13 residues. This sample was included in a study of glioma-infiltrating T cells. Whole-study context: Low-grade gliomas were grade II; glioblastomas were grade IV at initial diagnosis. Sequencing aimed for about 4.5- to 10-fold coverage of about a million peripheral T cells.

Using RNA template, CDR3s of TCR alpha and beta were amplified with iRepertoire arm-PCR. TCRdb independently ran MiXCR on the multiplex PCR reads; one entry per CDR3 protein. The sample includes around 350,000 distinct CDR3 sequences, roughly two fifths of them seen just once. Study observations and caveats: Gliomas, especially low-grade, showed above-expected tissue-blood divergence; non-neoplastic patients showed below.

The rearrangement uses TRBV3-1 and TRBJ2-7; tentative D call: TRBD2 (6 bases). The sequencing input was glioma tissue, nonneoplastic brain tissue, or PBMCs (not recorded which). The sequence derives from a human donor with low-grade glioma or glioblastoma, undergoing nonglioma brain surgery, or in good health (not recorded which). The CDR3 loop reads CASSQGHGGEQYF. The CDR3 DNA is TGTGCCAGCAGCCAAGGACACGGGGGCGAGCAGTACTTC.